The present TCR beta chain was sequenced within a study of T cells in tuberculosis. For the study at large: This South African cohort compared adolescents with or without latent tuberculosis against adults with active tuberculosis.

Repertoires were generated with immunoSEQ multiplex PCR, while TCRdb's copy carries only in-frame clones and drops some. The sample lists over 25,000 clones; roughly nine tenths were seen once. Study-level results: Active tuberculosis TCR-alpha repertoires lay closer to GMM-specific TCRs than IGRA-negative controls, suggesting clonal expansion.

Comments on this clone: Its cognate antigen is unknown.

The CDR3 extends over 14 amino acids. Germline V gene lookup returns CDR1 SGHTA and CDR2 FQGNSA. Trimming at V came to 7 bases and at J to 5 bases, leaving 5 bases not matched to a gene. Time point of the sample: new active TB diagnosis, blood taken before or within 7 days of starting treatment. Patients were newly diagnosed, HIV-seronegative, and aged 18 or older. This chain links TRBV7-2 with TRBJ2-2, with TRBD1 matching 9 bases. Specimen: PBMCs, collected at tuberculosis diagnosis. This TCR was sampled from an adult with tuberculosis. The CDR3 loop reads CASIPGQGTGELFF. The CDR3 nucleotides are TGTGCCAGCATCCCCGGACAGGGGACCGGGGAGCTGTTTTTT.